Listed here are 14 T cell receptor beta chains from one sample, sequenced in a study of a mutant IDH1 vaccine in newly diagnosed glioma. Antigens for these TCRs are unknown. Stated time point: week 11, during vaccination. A 20-mer mutant IDH1 peptide at 300 ug was injected subcutaneously with topical imiquimod. Some clones are missing from TCRdb's copy, which holds only in-frame ones; the method was immunoSEQ multiplex PCR. This table holds about 25,000 clones, around 82% found once. This sample comprised PBMCs, obtained from a glioma patient whose treatment included an IDH1 peptide vaccine. Source of these receptors: a woman between 18 and 29 years old with glioma.

The V and J genes are TRBV15 and TRBJ1-2; no firm D call. V lost 1 base and J lost 6, with 9 bases in between. Germline lookup yields CDR1 LNHNV and CDR2 YYDKDF (reference sequence). This CDR3 spans 13 amino acids. CDR3 sequence reads: CATSRAPANGYTF. The CDR3 nucleotides are TGTGCCACCAGCAGAGCCCCCGCGAATGGCTACACCTTC.

This clone came up once. The chain employs TRBV7-2 and TRBJ1-2; 8 bases map to TRBD1. Trimming cost V 4 bases and J 7 bases; bases outside gene matches: 17. The germline V gene encodes CDR1 SGHTA and CDR2 FQGNSA. The CDR3 length is 17 residues. As DNA, the CDR3 is TGTGCCAGCAGCTCGGAGAGTGGACAGGGAAGATTGGGTGGCTACACCTTC. As protein: CASSSESGQGRLGGYTF.

V usage is TRBV6-5 and J usage is TRBJ1-5; TRBD1 is a possible D gene (5 bases). Trimming removed 6 bases at V and 5 bases at J, with 14 bases between. The germline V gene has CDR1 MNHEY and CDR2 SVGAGI. CDR3 length: 14 amino acids. The DNA of the CDR3 is TGTGCCAGCAGCCCGAGGGGACCCCATCAGCCCCAGCATTTT. This translates into CASSPRGPHQPQHF.

The rearrangement links TRBV7-9 to TRBJ1-5, with D possibly being TRBD1 (5 bases). CDR1 and CDR2 (germline): SEHNR, FQNEAQ (reference sequence). V shed 5 bases and J shed 3 bases, with 14 bases lying between them. The CDR3 spans 15 residues. The CDR3 sequence is CASSPPGTVNQPQHF. CDR3 in DNA: TGTGCCAGCAGCCCACCGGGGACGGTCAATCAGCCCCAGCATTTT.

V is TRBV19 and J is TRBJ2-5; 12 bases line up with TRBD1. The CDR3 is made up of 15 amino acids. CDR1 is LNHDA, CDR2 SQIVND, per germline (reference sequence). J was trimmed by 4 bases and V by 6 bases; bases with no gene match: 6. For the CDR3, the DNA is TGTGCCAGTAGCACCGGGACAGGGGGCGCAGAGACCCAGTACTTC. Translated: CASSTGTGGAETQYF.

The chain employs TRBV5-1 and TRBJ1-4; no definite D call. Germline CDR1 reads SGHRS; CDR2 reads YFSETQ. The V end lost 0 bases, the J end lost 8 bases, and 2 bases lay between the germline ends. The CDR3 is made up of 11 amino acids. The CDR3 sequence: CASSLGEKLFF. For the CDR3, the DNA is TGCGCCAGCAGCTTGGGGGAAAAACTGTTTTTT.

In DNA form, the CDR3 reads TGTGCCAGCAGCTCGTCCCCCAATCAGCCCCAGCATTTT. The encoded protein is CASSSSPNQPQHF. The V call is TRBV7-2, the J call TRBJ1-5; D not certain. CDR1 and CDR2 (germline): SGHTA, FQGNSA. Trimming removed 4 bases at V and 3 bases at J, with 7 bases between. The CDR3 has 13 residues.

Only one count was recorded for this clone. The chain employs TRBV5-6 and TRBJ1-5; a possible D gene is TRBD1 (6 bases). Trimming took 0 bases from V and 7 from J, leaving 11 bases between them. Germline lookup yields CDR1 SGHDT and CDR2 YYEEEE. This CDR3 contains 14 residues. The CDR3 is CASSLAGEGQPQHF. CDR3 nucleotide sequence: TGTGCCAGCAGCTTGGCAGGGGAAGGGCAGCCCCAGCATTTT.

The V call is TRBV7-8, the J call TRBJ2-1, with D maybe TRBD2 (6 bases). The V and J ends lost 0 bases and 2 bases respectively, with 11 bases between them. Germline CDR1 reads SGHVS; CDR2 reads FQNEAQ. The CDR3 length is 16 residues. The CDR3 region is CASSLAEGVTYNEQFF. The CDR3 DNA is TGTGCCAGCAGCTTAGCGGAGGGAGTCACCTACAATGAGCAGTTCTTC.

The gene calls are TRBV20-1 and TRBJ1-1; D gene uncertain. This CDR3 is built from 11 residues. CDR1 is DFQATT, CDR2 SNEGSKA, per germline (reference sequence). Trimming pared 1 base from V and 5 bases from J, leaving 5 bases between. The CDR3 loop reads CSARGGTEAFF. CDR3 nucleotide sequence: TGCAGTGCTAGAGGAGGGACTGAAGCTTTCTTT.

This chain connects TRBV27 to TRBJ1-5; maybe TRBD1 (6 bases). Trimming removed 9 bases from V and 4 bases from J, with 13 bases in between. The CDR3 contains 13 residues. Germline V gives CDR1 MNHEY, CDR2 SMNVEV (reference sequence). CDR3 bases: TGTGCCAGTTCTCGACAGGTTAATCAGCCCCAGCATTTT. Its translation: CASSRQVNQPQHF.

This chain uses TRBV30 with TRBJ2-2; D is perhaps TRBD1 (6 bases). The germline V gene encodes CDR1 GTSNPN and CDR2 SVGIG (reference sequence). V was shortened by 7 bases and J by 7 bases, with 13 bases between the two germline ends. This CDR3 is 12 amino acids long. CDR3 coding DNA: TGTGCCTCTCCACAGGGCAGCGGGGAGCTGTTTTTT. It yields the protein CASPQGSGELFF.

The CDR3 sequence is CASSSRQGREKLFF. In DNA, the CDR3 is TGTGCCAGCAGCTCCCGACAGGGTAGGGAAAAACTGTTTTTT. The chain carries TRBV5-8 and TRBJ1-4, with 7 positions matching TRBD1. The CDR3 runs 14 residues. After removal of 3 bases from V and 8 bases from J, the junction contained 7 bases not matched to a gene. The germline gives CDR1 SGHTS, CDR2 YDEGEE.

The chain combines TRBV7-2 with TRBJ2-7, with a tentative D call TRBD2 (5 bases). From germline, CDR1 is SGHTA and CDR2 FQGNSA. The CDR3 runs 16 residues. Deletions cut 5 bases from V and 5 bases from J, with 22 bases between. The CDR3 is CASSTRPVQSGDEQYF. As DNA, the CDR3 is TGTGCCAGCAGCACTCGTCCTGTCCAGAGCGGCGACGAGCAGTACTTC.